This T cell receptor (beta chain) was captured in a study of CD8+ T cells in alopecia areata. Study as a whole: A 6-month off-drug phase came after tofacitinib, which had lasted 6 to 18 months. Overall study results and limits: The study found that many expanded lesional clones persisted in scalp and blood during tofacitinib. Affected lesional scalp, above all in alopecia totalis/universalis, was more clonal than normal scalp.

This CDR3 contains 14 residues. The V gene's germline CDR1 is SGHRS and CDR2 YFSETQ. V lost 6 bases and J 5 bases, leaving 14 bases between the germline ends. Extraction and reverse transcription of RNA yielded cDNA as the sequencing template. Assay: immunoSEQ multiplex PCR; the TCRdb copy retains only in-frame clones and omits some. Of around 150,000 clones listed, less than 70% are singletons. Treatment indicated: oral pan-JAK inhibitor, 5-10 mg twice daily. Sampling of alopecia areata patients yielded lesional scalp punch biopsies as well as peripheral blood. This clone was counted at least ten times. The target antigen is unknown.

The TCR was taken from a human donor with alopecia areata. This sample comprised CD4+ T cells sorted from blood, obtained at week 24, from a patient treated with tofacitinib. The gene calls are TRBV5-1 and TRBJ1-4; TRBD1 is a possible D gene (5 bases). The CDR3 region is CASTLGTGNEKLFF. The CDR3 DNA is TGCGCCAGCACCTTAGGGACGGGAAATGAAAAACTGTTTTTT.